The sequence of this T cell receptor (beta chain) was determined in a study of shared T cell receptors in the human thymus. The length of the CDR3 is 13 residues. The V and J ends lost 6 bases and 7 bases respectively, with 15 bases between them. Germline CDR1 is SEHNR and CDR2 is FQNEAQ (reference sequence). Repertoires were generated with immunoSEQ multiplex PCR, while TCRdb's copy carries only in-frame clones and drops some. The data contain hundreds of thousands of clones, around 87% of them singletons. In addition, the sample was reused for a study of human thymus T cells.

The sequence came from a boy under two years old with a congenital heart defect. Sequencing input: thymocytes. The chain uses TRBV7-9 and TRBJ1-2; D gene uncertain. The CDR3 region is CASRPAEGSGYTF. DNA of the CDR3: TGTGCCAGCAGGCCCGCCGAGGGTTCTGGCTACACCTTC.